Listed below are T cell receptor beta chains from one sample, sequenced in a study of PD-L1 blockade in urothelial cancer. TCRdb's copy holds only in-frame clones and misses some; the assay was immunoSEQ multiplex PCR. Of about 91,000 clones detected, 83% appear once; the ten largest clones hold around 7.7%. Material: PBMCs, obtained around atezolizumab (anti-PD-L1) treatment. Receptors originate from a man in his 70s with urothelial cancer. CDR3s include the opening cysteine and the closing phenylalanine or tryptophan. The D gene is left open where the match is weak. Part of the rows lack a size; the others show once, few, many or a class for expanded clones.

NA TRBJ2-7 TRBD1 TRBV12-5 CASGLVPRDRVYEQYF TGTGCTAGTGGTTTGGTACCGAGAGACAGGGTCTACGAGCAGTACTTC
NA TRBJ2-2 NA TRBV28 CASRQGGGELFF TGTGCCAGCAGGCAGGGAGGCGGGGAGCTGTTTTTT
many TRBJ1-5 TRBD1 TRBV2 CASSELFRDSDQPQHF TGTGCCAGCAGTGAATTGTTCCGGGACAGTGATCAGCCCCAGCATTTT
NA TRBJ1-3 NA TRBV4-2 CASSQRGLGGNTIYF TGTGCCAGCAGCCAAAGGGGACTGGGTGGAAACACCATATATTTT
NA TRBJ1-3 NA TRBV5-5 CASSSDRNSGNTIYF TGTGCCAGCAGCTCGGACAGAAACTCTGGAAACACCATATATTTT
NA TRBJ2-2 NA TRBV10-1 CASIRDCYTGELFF TGCGCCAGCATCCGGGACTGCTACACCGGGGAGCTGTTTTTT
NA TRBJ1-1 NA TRBV6-4 CASSDSNGVKAFF TGTGCCAGCAGTGACTCGAACGGGGTGAAAGCTTTCTTT
NA TRBJ2-2 TRBD2 TRBV9 CASSVEESEAGGTGELFF TGTGCCAGCAGCGTAGAAGAGTCGGAAGCGGGGGGTACCGGGGAGCTGTTTTTT
few TRBJ1-3 NA TRBV13 CASSLSMGNTIYF TGTGCCAGCAGCTTATCAATGGGAAACACCATATATTTT
medium-sized TRBJ2-7 TRBD1 TRBV19 CASSPGQGGYYEQYF TGTGCCAGTAGTCCAGGACAGGGGGGTTACTACGAGCAGTACTTC
many TRBJ1-2 NA TRBV29-1 CSGGGNYGYTF TGCAGCGGCGGGGGTAACTATGGCTACACCTTC
NA TRBJ2-2 TRBD2 TRBV4-3 CASSPRTSGGETLGNTGELFF TGCGCCAGCAGCCCCCGGACTAGCGGGGGAGAGACACTTGGGAACACCGGGGAGCTGTTTTTT
NA TRBJ2-2 TRBD1 TRBV7-2 CASSLAGGAGGELFF TGTGCCAGCAGCTTAGCAGGGGGCGCGGGCGGGGAGCTGTTTTTT
NA TRBJ2-7 TRBD1 TRBV7-3 CASSLGGTGSYEQYF TGTGCCAGCAGCTTAGGGGGGACAGGCTCCTACGAGCAGTACTTC
NA TRBJ1-2 NA TRBV7-2 CASSLSQGSYGYTF TGTGCCAGCAGCTTAAGCCAGGGGAGCTATGGCTACACCTTC
NA TRBJ2-7 TRBD2 TRBV6-5 CASSYAAGGIEQYF TGTGCCAGCAGTTACGCCGCGGGGGGGATCGAGCAGTACTTC